Listed here is a single T cell receptor (beta chain). Its antigen is unidentified. As for time point: week 47, end of study. Topical imiquimod accompanied each vaccine dose, which consisted of 300 ug of mutant IDH1 20-mer peptide. Produced via immunoSEQ multiplex PCR; TCRdb's table is partial and in-frame only. The table records approximately 60,000 clones, 80% to 85% of them present only once. The data derive from a study of a mutant IDH1 vaccine in newly diagnosed glioma. Across the whole study: Vaccines were first given 4-6 weeks after radiotherapy alone, or with temozolomide cycles. Visit V12 was scheduled at week 35 and visit V13 at week 47. Study observations and caveats: Immune responses induced by the vaccine were seen in roughly 93% of patients, spanning multiple MHC alleles.

The sequencing here drew on PBMCs, taken from a glioma patient whose treatment included an IDH1 peptide vaccine. This clonotype originated in a woman in her forties or fifties with glioma.

The CDR3 reads CASSFRDLNLGSSGYTF. The CDR3 bases are TGTGCCAGCAGCTTCCGGGACCTCAATCTAGGGTCGTCTGGCTACACCTTC. J is TRBJ1-2 and V is TRBV9; TRBD1 is a possible D gene (5 bases). Germline V gene lookup returns CDR1 SGDLS and CDR2 YYNGEE. The CDR3 is 17 amino acids. Trimming shortened V by 4 bases and J by 7 bases, and 26 bases separated the two germline ends.